This T cell receptor beta chain came from a study of somatic mutations in cytotoxic T cells in rheumatoid arthritis. V was shortened by 5 bases and J by 2 bases, with 9 bases between the two germline ends. Germline-derived CDR1 and CDR2 are LNHDA and SQIVND (reference sequence). This CDR3 is built from 13 residues. Positively selected by magnetic beads, CD4+ and CD8+ cells were purity-checked by flow cytometry. Clones were read by immunoSEQ multiplex PCR, and TCRdb kept only the in-frame ones, dropping some. The top ten hold 29% of the sample, which has roughly 13,000 clones, more than 75% seen once.

The chain joins TRBV19 to TRBJ1-2; D unresolved. This TCR was sampled from an adult with rheumatoid arthritis. Sequences were obtained from CD8+ T cells sorted from blood. CDR3 sequence: CASSPVLNYGYTF. The DNA for the CDR3 is TGTGCCAGTAGTCCAGTTCTAAACTATGGCTACACCTTC.